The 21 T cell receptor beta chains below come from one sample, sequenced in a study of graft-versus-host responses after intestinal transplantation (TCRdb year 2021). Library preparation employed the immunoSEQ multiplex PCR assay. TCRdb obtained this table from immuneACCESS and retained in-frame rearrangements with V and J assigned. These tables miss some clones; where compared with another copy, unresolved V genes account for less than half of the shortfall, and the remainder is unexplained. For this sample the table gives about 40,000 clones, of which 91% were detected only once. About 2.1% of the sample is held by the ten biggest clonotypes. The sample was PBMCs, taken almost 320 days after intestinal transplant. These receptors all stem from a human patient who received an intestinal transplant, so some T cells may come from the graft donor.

The CDR3 here is CASSLMGGDSSSYEQYF. The CDR3 coding sequence is TGTGCCAGCAGCTTGATGGGGGGTGATTCGAGCTCCTACGAGCAGTACTTC. This chain links TRBV5-6 with TRBJ2-7; D perhaps matches TRBD2 (6 bases). The CDR3 extends over 17 amino acids. With 1 base removed from V and 0 bases from J, the gap between germline ends came to 17 bases. Germline CDR1 and CDR2: SGHDT and YYEEEE. The full variable domain, completed using reference TRBV5-6 and TRBJ2-7, is DAGVTQSPTHLIKTRGQQVTLRCSPKSGHDTVSWYQQALGQGPQFIFQYYEEEERQRGNFPDRFSGHQFPNYSSELNVNALLLGDSALYLCASSLMGGDSSSYEQYFGPGTRLTVT.

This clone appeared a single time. The CDR3 spells CASSVLAALPSSYNEQFF. The CDR3 DNA reads TGTGCCAGCAGTGTACTAGCGGCGCTTCCAAGCTCCTACAATGAGCAGTTCTTC. The chain employs TRBV6-1 and TRBJ2-1, with TRBD2 matching over 8 bases. The CDR3 totals 18 residues. Losses at the gene ends were 4 bases for V and 0 bases for J; bases not matched to a gene: 11. Looked up from germline, CDR1 is MNHNS and CDR2 is SASEGT.

CDR3 bases: TGTGCCAGCAGTTTAAGTTGGGGGCTCCGGGAGACCCAGTACTTC. It codes for CASSLSWGLRETQYF. This rearrangement joins TRBV28 to TRBJ2-5, with D possibly matching TRBD1 (6 bases). The germline gives CDR1 MDHEN, CDR2 SYDVKM. The CDR3 consists of 15 residues. V lost 2 bases to trimming and J lost 5 bases, with 15 bases between them.

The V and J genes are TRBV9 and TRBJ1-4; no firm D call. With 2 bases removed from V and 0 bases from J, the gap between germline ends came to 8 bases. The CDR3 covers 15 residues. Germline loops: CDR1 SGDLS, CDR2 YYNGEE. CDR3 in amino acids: CASSVGIATNEKLFF. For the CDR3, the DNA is TGTGCCAGCAGCGTCGGGATTGCAACTAATGAAAAACTGTTTTTT.

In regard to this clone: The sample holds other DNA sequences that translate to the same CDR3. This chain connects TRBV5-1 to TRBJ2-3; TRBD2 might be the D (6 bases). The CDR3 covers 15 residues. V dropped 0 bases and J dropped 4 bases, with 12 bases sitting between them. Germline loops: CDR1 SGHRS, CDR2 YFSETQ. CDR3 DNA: TGCGCCAGCAGCTTGGGTTGGGGGGATTCAGATACGCAGTATTTT. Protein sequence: CASSLGWGDSDTQYF.

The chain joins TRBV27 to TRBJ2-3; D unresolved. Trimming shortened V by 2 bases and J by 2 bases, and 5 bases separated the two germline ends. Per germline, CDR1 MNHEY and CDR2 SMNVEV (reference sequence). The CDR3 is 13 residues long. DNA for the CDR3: TGTGCCAGCAGTTTAGTATCCACAGATACGCAGTATTTT. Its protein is CASSLVSTDTQYF.

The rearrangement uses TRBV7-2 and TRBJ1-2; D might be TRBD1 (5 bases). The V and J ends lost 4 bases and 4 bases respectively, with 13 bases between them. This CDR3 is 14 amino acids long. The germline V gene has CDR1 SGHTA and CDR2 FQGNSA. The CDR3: CASSSGMLSYGYTF. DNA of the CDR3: TGTGCCAGCAGCTCAGGGATGTTAAGCTATGGCTACACCTTC.

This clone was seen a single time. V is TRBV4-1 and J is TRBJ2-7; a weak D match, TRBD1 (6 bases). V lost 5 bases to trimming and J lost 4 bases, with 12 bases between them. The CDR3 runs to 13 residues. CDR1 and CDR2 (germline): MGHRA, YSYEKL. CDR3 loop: CASSTGSAYEQYF. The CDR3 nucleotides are TGCGCCAGCAGCACAGGGTCAGCTTACGAGCAGTACTTC.

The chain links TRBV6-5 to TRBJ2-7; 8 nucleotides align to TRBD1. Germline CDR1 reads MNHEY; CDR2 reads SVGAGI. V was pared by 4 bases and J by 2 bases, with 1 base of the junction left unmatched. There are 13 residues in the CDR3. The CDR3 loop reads CASSLQGAYEQYF. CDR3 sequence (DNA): TGTGCCAGCAGTTTACAGGGGGCCTACGAGCAGTACTTC.

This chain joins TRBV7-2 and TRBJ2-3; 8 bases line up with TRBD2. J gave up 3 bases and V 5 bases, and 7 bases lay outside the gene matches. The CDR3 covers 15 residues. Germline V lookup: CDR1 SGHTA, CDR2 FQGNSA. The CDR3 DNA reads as TGTGCCAGCAGCGACCGATCGGGAGGGACAGATACGCAGTATTTT. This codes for CASSDRSGGTDTQYF.

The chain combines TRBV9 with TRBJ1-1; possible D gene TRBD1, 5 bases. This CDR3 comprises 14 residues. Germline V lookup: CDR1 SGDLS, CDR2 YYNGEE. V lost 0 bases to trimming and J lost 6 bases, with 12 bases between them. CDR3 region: CASSVASVGAEAFF. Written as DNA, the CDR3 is TGTGCCAGCAGCGTAGCTTCGGTGGGGGCTGAAGCTTTCTTT.

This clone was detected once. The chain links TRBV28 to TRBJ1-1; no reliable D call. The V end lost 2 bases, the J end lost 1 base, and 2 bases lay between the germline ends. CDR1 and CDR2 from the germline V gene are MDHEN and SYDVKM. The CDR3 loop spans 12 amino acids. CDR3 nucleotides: TGTGCCAGCAGTTTAGGGAACACTGAAGCTTTCTTT. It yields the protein CASSLGNTEAFF.

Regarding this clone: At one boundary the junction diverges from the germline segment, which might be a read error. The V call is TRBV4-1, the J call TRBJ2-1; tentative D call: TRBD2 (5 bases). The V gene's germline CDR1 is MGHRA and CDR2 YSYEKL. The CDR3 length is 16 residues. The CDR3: CASSQLLLVSYNERFF. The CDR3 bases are TGCGCCAGCAGCCAACTTTTACTAGTCTCCTACAATGAGCGGTTCTTC.

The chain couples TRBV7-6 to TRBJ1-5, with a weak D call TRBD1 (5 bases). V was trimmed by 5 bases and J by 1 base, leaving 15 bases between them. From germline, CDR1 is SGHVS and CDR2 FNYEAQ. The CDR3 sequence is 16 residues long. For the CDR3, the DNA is TGTGCCAGCAGCCCCCAGCCGGGGGAGAGCAATCAGCCCCAGCATTTT. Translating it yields CASSPQPGESNQPQHF.

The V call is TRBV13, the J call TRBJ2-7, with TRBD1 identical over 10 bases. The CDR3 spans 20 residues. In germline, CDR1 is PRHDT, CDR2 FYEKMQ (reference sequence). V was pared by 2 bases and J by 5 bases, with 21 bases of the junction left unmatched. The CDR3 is CASSLIPTGGDGMGLNEQYF. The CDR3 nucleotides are TGTGCCAGCAGCTTAATCCCGACAGGGGGCGATGGGATGGGACTCAACGAGCAGTACTTC.

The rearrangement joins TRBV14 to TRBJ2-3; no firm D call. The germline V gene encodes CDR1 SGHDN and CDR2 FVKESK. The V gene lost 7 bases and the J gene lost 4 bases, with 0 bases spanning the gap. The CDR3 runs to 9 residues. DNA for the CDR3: TGTGCCAGCACAGATACGCAGTATTTT. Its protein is CASTDTQYF.

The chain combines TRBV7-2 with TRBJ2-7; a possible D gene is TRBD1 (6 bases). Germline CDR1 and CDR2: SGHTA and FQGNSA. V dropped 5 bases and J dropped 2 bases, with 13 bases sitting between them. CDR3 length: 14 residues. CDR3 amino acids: CASSASGTPYEQYF. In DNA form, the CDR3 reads TGTGCCAGCAGCGCCTCCGGGACACCCTACGAGCAGTACTTC.

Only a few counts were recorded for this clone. DNA for the CDR3: TGTGCCAGCAGCTTAGCGGGGGACTTTCCCTCCTACAATGAGCAGTTCTTC. Its translation: CASSLAGDFPSYNEQFF. The chain joins TRBV7-9 to TRBJ2-1; D might be TRBD2 (6 bases). This CDR3 contains 17 residues. Germline CDR1 SEHNR, CDR2 FQNEAQ (reference sequence). Trimming shortened V by 0 bases and J by 0 bases, and 12 bases separated the two germline ends.

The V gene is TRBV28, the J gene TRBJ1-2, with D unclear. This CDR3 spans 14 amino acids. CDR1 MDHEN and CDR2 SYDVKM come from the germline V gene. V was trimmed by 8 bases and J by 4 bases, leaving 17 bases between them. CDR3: CASYQEELSYGYTF. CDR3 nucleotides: TGTGCCAGCTACCAAGAGGAACTATCCTATGGCTACACCTTC.

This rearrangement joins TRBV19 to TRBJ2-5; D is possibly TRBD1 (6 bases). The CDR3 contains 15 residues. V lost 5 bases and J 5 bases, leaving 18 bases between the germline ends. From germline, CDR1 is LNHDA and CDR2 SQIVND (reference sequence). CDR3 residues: CASSFSTGPLETQYF. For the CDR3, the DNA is TGTGCCAGTAGTTTTAGTACAGGGCCATTGGAGACCCAGTACTTC. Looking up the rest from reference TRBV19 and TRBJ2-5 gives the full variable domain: DGGITQSPKYLFRKEGQNVTLSCEQNLNHDAMYWYRQDPGQGLRLIYYSQIVNDFQKGDIAEGYSVSREKKESFPLTVTSAQKNPTAFYLCASSFSTGPLETQYFGPGTRLLVL.

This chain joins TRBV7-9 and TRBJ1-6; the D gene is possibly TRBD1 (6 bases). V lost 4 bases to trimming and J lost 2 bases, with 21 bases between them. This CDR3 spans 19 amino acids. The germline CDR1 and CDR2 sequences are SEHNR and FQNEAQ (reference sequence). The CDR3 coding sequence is TGTGCCAGCAGCTCCTCCGGACGGGGACAAAGCCCCTATAATTCACCCCTCCACTTT. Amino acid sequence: CASSSSGRGQSPYNSPLHF.